A single sample gave rise to the 13 T cell receptor beta chains below, sequenced in a study of beta chain features in type 1 diabetes. Expressed TCRB transcripts were sequenced, since all the RNA that had been isolated was reverse transcribed. Generated by immunoSEQ multiplex PCR, the TCRdb table keeps only in-frame clones and is missing some. This table holds around 500,000 clones, 10% to 12% found once. The specimen was naive CD4+ T cells from blood. Source of these receptors: a woman between 18 and 30 years old in good health.

The chain links TRBV5-1 to TRBJ2-3, with no clear D. CDR1 and CDR2 from the germline V gene are SGHRS and YFSETQ. The germline V and J ends were trimmed by 6 bases and 0 bases, with 14 bases remaining between them. This CDR3 is built from 15 residues. The DNA of the CDR3 is TGCGCCAGCACCGGTCGGGTCTCTAGCACAGATACGCAGTATTTT. This translates into CASTGRVSSTDTQYF.

This clone was observed a handful of times. The chain links TRBV19 to TRBJ2-1, with 9 nucleotides matching TRBD1. Germline V gene lookup returns CDR1 LNHDA and CDR2 SQIVND (reference sequence). The CDR3 has 12 amino acids. This CDR3 reads CASDRGKDEQFF. The CDR3 nucleotides are TGTGCTTCGGACAGGGGTAAGGATGAGCAGTTCTTC.

V and J are TRBV6-6 and TRBJ2-6; D is possibly TRBD1 (5 bases). Deletions cut 11 bases from V and 0 bases from J, with 8 bases between. Germline CDR1 and CDR2: MNHNY and SVGAGI (reference sequence). The CDR3 length is 13 residues. The CDR3 DNA follows: TGTGCCCACAGGTTCTCTGGGGCCAACGTCCTGACTTTC. This gives the protein CAHRFSGANVLTF.

This clone was picked up a small number of times. This chain joins TRBV29-1 and TRBJ1-1, with D maybe TRBD1 (5 bases). Germline V gives CDR1 SQVTM, CDR2 ANQGSEA. Trimming pared 8 bases from V and 2 bases from J, leaving 12 bases between. The CDR3 runs to 12 residues. The CDR3: CSCDRANTEAFF. In DNA, the CDR3 is TGCAGCTGTGACAGAGCTAACACTGAAGCTTTCTTT.

This clone was detected a few times. This chain uses TRBV7-7 with TRBJ2-5; no definite D call. CDR3 size: 15 residues. V was cut by 4 bases and J by 3 bases, with 15 bases left in between. Germline V gives CDR1 SSHAT, CDR2 FNYEAQ (reference sequence). Here the CDR3 reads CASSSVPGNEETQYF. In DNA, the CDR3 is TGTGCCAGCAGCTCCGTTCCTGGAAACGAAGAGACCCAGTACTTC.

This clone was seen only a few times. This sequence joins TRBV7-2 and TRBJ2-4, with a possible D match to TRBD1 (5 bases). With 5 bases removed from V and 0 bases from J, the gap between germline ends came to 11 bases. Germline CDR1 and CDR2: SGHTA and FQGNSA. This CDR3 comprises 15 residues. CDR3 loop: CASSLQGLAKNIQYF. CDR3 DNA sequence: TGTGCCAGCAGCCTCCAGGGTCTAGCCAAAAACATTCAGTACTTC.

The chain recombines TRBV9 with TRBJ2-7; D is possibly TRBD2 (6 bases). Trimming stripped 2 bases from V and 7 bases from J, with 16 bases between. The CDR3 extends over 14 amino acids. CDR1 is SGDLS, CDR2 YYNGEE, per germline. DNA of the CDR3: TGTGCCAGCAGCGTTCGGGCAGGGAGCGGGGAGCAGTACTTC. The encoded protein is CASSVRAGSGEQYF.

The CDR3: CASSRLAGVVVDEQFF. CDR3 in DNA: TGTGCCAGTAGTAGACTAGCGGGAGTAGTAGTAGATGAGCAGTTCTTC. The V gene is TRBV19, the J gene TRBJ2-1; 12 bases fit TRBD2. The CDR3 has 16 amino acids. Germline trimming cut 4 bases from V and 8 bases from J; bases unmatched to any gene: 9. Germline CDR1 and CDR2: LNHDA and SQIVND (reference sequence).

The V gene is TRBV6-6, the J gene TRBJ2-3; D uncertain. Germline assignment: CDR1 MNHNY and CDR2 SVGAGI (reference sequence). This CDR3 is 12 amino acids long. Trimming shortened V by 8 bases and J by 2 bases, and 8 bases separated the two germline ends. The CDR3 is CASCFPTDTQYF. CDR3 DNA sequence: TGTGCCAGCTGCTTCCCCACAGATACGCAGTATTTT.

In this sample, this clone turned up once. The V and J genes are TRBV7-8 and TRBJ1-1, with 7 bases lining up with TRBD1. Trimming took 5 bases from V and 0 from J; bases not matched to a gene: 3. The CDR3 loop spans 14 amino acids. Germline V lookup: CDR1 SGHVS, CDR2 FQNEAQ. The CDR3 region is CASSLTGLNTEAFF. The DNA for the CDR3 is TGTGCCAGCAGCCTGACAGGGCTGAACACTGAAGCTTTCTTT.

This clone was observed a few times. The V gene is TRBV7-9, the J gene TRBJ2-2; D not resolved. The CDR3 is 14 amino acids. The ends were cut back, 7 bases at V and 4 bases at J, with 13 bases in the middle. The germline V gene has CDR1 SEHNR and CDR2 FQNEAQ (reference sequence). CDR3 DNA sequence: TGTGCCAGCAAGGCAGGAACGGGCACCGGGGAGCTGTTTTTT. This encodes CASKAGTGTGELFF.

This clone was recorded a few times. This chain links TRBV7-9 with TRBJ2-6, with D unclear. The CDR3 length is 16 residues. Germline V CDR1 and CDR2: SEHNR, FQNEAQ (reference sequence). Trimming left V 5 bases short and J 0 bases short, with 11 bases between. This CDR3 is CASSRNPVSGANVLTF. In nucleotides, the CDR3 is TGTGCCAGCAGCCGCAACCCAGTCTCTGGGGCCAACGTCCTGACTTTC.

This clone was recorded a few times. CDR3 sequence reads: CASSPSIGSYNEQFF. CDR3 sequence (DNA): TGTGCCAGCTCACCATCGATCGGGAGTTACAATGAGCAGTTCTTC. The chain uses TRBV18 and TRBJ2-1; TRBD2 might be the D (6 bases). V gave up 2 bases and J gave up 4 bases, with 12 bases separating them. Germline V CDR1 and CDR2: KGHSH, LQKENI. The CDR3 runs to 15 residues.